This T cell receptor beta chain was recovered during a study of identical twins. General study results and limits: Cord blood beta clonotypes present at high abundance carried fewer insertions; no such pattern appeared in memory repertoires. Among out-of-frame alpha sequences shared by twins, low generation probability occurred in excess.

Germline V gives CDR1 SGHRS, CDR2 YFSETQ. V lost 0 bases and J 2 bases, leaving 9 bases between the germline ends. The CDR3 is 15 amino acids. All donors were healthy, and all were Caucasian. The table lists this clonotype with a few counts. The antigen is not known. A universal primer site came from template switching; cDNA carried unique molecular identifiers. One entry per CDR3 protein results from TCRdb running MiXCR on the 5' RACE reads. The repertoire includes more than 400,000 distinct CDR3 sequences, about 15% of them detected once, and around 0.4% sits in the top ten. The data also belong to a second study, concerning yellow fever vaccine responses in identical twins.

This rearrangement joins TRBV5-1 to TRBJ2-1; tentatively, D is TRBD2 (6 bases). This receptor was obtained from a woman between 18 and 29 years old in good health. Sequencing input: CD4+ T cells sorted from blood. Here the CDR3 reads CASSLEGTAYNEQFF. CDR3 sequence (DNA): TGCGCCAGCAGCTTGGAGGGGACTGCCTACAATGAGCAGTTCTTC.